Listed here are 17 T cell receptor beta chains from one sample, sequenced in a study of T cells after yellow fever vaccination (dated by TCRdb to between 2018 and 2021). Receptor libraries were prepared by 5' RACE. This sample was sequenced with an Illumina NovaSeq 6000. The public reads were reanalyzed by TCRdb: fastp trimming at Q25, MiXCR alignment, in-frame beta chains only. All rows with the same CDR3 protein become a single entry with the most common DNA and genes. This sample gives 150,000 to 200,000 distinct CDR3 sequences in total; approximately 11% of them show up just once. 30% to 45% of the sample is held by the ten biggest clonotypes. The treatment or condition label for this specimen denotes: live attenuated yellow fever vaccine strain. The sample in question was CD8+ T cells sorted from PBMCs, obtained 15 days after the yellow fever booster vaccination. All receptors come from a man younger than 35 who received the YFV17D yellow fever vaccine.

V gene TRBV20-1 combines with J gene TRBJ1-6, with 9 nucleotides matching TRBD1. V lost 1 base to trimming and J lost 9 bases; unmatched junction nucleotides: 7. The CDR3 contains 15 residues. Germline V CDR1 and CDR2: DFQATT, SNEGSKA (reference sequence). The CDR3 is CSARATGGLLSPLHF. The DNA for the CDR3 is TGCAGTGCTAGAGCCACAGGGGGCCTCCTTTCACCCCTCCACTTT.

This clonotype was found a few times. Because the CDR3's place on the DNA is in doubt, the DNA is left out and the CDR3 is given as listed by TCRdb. CDR3: CASSLQGTPGSCFF. This chain links TRBV7-8 with TRBJ2-2. The CDR3 spans 14 amino acids, including both terminal residues. Germline CDR1 SGHVS, CDR2 FQNEAQ.

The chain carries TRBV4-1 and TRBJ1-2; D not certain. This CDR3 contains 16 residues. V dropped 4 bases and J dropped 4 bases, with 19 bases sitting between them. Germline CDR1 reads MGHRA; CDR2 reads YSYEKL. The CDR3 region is CASSPPGRSWPYGYTF. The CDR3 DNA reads TGCGCCAGCAGCCCCCCTGGAAGGAGCTGGCCCTATGGCTACACCTTC.

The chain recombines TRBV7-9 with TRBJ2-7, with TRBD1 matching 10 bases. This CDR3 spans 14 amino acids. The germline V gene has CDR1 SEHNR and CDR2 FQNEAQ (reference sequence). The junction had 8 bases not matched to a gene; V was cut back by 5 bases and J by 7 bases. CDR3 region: CASSTDRGRREQYF. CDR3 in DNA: TGTGCCAGCAGCACCGACAGGGGGCGGAGGGAGCAGTACTTC. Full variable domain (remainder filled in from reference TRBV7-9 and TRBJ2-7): DTGVSQNPRHKITKRGQNVTFRCDPISEHNRLYWYRQTLGQGPEFLTYFQNEAQLEKSRLLSDRFSAERPKGSFSTLEIQRTEQGDSAMYLCASSTDRGRREQYFGPGTRLTVT.

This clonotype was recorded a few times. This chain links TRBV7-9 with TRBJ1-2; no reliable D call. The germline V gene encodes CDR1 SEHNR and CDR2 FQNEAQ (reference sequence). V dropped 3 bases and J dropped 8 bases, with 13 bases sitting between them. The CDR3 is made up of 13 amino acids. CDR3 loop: CASSFDGIGGYTF. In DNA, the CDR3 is TGTGCCAGCAGCTTTGACGGGATAGGCGGCTACACCTTC. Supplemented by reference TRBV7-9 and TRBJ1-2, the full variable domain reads DTGVSQNPRHKITKRGQNVTFRCDPISEHNRLYWYRQTLGQGPEFLTYFQNEAQLEKSRLLSDRFSAERPKGSFSTLEIQRTEQGDSAMYLCASSFDGIGGYTFGSGTRLTVV.

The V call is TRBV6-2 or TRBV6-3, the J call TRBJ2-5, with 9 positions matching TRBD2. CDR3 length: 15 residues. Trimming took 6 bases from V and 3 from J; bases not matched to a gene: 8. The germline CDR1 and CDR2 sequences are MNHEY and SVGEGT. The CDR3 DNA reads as TGTGCCAGCAGCCTACAGAGACTAGCGGAAGAGACCCAGTACTTC. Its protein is CASSLQRLAEETQYF.

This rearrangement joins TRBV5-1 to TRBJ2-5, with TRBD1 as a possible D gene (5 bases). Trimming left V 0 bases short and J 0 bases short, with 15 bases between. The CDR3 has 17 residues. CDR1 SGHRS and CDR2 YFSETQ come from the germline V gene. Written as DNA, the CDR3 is TGCGCCAGCAGCTTGGATCCCAGGGATATTAACCAAGAGACCCAGTACTTC. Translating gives CASSLDPRDINQETQYF. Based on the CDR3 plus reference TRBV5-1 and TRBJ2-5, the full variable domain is KAGVTQTPRYLIKTRGQQVTLSCSPISGHRSVSWYQQTPGQGLQFLFEYFSETQRNKGNFPGRFSGRQFSNSRSEMNVSTLELGDSALYLCASSLDPRDINQETQYFGPGTRLLVL.

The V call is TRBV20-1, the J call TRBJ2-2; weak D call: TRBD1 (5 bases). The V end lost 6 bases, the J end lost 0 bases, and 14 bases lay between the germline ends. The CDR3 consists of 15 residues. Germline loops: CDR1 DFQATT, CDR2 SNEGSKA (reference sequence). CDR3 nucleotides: TGCAGTGCCAAAAGGGGCGCCGCGAACACCGGGGAGCTGTTTTTT. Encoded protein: CSAKRGAANTGELFF.

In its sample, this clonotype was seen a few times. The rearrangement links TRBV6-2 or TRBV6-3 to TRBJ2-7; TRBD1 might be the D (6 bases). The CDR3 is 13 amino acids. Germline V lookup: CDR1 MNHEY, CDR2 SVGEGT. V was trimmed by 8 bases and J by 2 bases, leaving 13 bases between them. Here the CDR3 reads CASRNRATYEQYV. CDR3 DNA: TGTGCCAGCCGAAACAGGGCCACCTACGAGCAGTACGTC.

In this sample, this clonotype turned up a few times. CDR3 sequence (DNA): TGCGCCAGCAGCTTGGTTGGACAGGGAGTGGGGAACACTGAAGCTTTCTTT. As protein: CASSLVGQGVGNTEAFF. V is TRBV5-1 and J is TRBJ1-1, with 8 positions matching TRBD1. The J segment lost 1 base and the V segment lost 0 bases, leaving 8 bases of the junction unmatched. CDR3 size: 17 residues. Germline V gene sequence: CDR1 SGHRS, CDR2 YFSETQ. The full variable domain, its missing parts supplied by reference TRBV5-1 and TRBJ1-1, is KAGVTQTPRYLIKTRGQQVTLSCSPISGHRSVSWYQQTPGQGLQFLFEYFSETQRNKGNFPGRFSGRQFSNSRSEMNVSTLELGDSALYLCASSLVGQGVGNTEAFFGQGTRLTVV.

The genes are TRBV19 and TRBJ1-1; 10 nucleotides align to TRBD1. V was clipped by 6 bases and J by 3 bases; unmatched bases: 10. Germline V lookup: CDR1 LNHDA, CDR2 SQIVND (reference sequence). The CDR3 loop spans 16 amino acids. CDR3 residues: CASRGDRGDRDTEAFF. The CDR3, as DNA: TGTGCCAGTAGAGGGGACAGGGGAGATAGGGACACTGAAGCTTTCTTT.

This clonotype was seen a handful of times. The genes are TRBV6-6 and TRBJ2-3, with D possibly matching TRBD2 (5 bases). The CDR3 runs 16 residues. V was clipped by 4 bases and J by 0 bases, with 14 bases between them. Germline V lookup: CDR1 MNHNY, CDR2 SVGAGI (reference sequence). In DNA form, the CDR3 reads TGTGCCAGCAGTTTGTTCTCTAGCCCAAGCACAGATACGCAGTATTTT. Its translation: CASSLFSSPSTDTQYF.

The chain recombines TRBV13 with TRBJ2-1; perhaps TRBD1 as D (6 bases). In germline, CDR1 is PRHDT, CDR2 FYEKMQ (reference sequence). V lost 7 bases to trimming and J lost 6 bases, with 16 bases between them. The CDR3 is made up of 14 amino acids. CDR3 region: CASNAPDSTNEQFF. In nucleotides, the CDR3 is TGTGCCAGCAACGCCCCGGACAGTACCAATGAGCAGTTCTTC.

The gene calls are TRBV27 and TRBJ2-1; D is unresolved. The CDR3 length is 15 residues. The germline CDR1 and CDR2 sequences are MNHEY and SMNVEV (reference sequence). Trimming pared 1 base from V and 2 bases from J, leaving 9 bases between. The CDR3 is CASSLYGVTYNEQFF. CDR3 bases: TGTGCCAGCAGTTTATATGGGGTAACCTACAATGAGCAGTTCTTC.

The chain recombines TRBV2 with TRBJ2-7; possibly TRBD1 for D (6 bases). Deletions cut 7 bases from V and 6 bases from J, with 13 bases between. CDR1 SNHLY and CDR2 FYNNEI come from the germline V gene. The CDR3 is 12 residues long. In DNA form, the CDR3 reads TGTGCCAGCACCCCAGGGGCTGCCGAGCAGTACGTC. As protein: CASTPGAAEQYV.

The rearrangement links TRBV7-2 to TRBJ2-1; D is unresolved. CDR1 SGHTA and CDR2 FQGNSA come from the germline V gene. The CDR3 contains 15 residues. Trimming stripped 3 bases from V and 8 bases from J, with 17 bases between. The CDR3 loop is CASSFSARNLYEQFF. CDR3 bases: TGTGCCAGCAGCTTCTCAGCTCGAAACCTGTATGAGCAGTTCTTC.

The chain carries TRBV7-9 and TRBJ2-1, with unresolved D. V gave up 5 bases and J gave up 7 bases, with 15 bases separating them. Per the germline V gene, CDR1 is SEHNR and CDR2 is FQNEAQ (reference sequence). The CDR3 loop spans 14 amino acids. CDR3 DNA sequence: TGTGCCAGCAGCCCCCAGGTCCGAAAGAATGAGCAGTTCTTC. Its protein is CASSPQVRKNEQFF.